This T cell receptor beta chain was profiled in a study of CD8 T cells in Susac syndrome (dated by TCRdb to the late 2010s). Broadly, across the study: Repertoire sequencing was used to test whether CD8+ T cell activation and differentiation in Susac syndrome was antigen driven. The clonality of the CD8+ T cell repertoire was compared across over 9 healthy donors, 14 Susac syndrome patients and under 18 multiple sclerosis patients. The research as a whole found: The number of individuals in the TCR sequencing and HLA analysis was recognized as being relatively small.

RNA was extracted using the RNeasy kit, and about 0.45 to 1 microgram was reverse transcribed with random hexamers. The immunoSEQ multiplex PCR assay, covering 54 Vbeta and 13 Jbeta segments, was used to amplify TCR beta CDR3 regions. Bias from PCR amplification was corrected by using a synthetic template baseline for primer optimization and for computational correction. From the authors' description of their analysis: Reads were annotated to V, D and J genes according to IMGT and were analyzed with immunoSEQ Analyzer, with only productive sequences retained. Clonality was computed as one minus Shannon entropy normalized by log2 of the number of productive unique sequences. Public and private clones were assessed among the 100 most prevalent clones of each patient and control. Clones were defined as Susac-specific if absent from the healthy and MS cohorts, from 1052 published viral clones and from other ImmuneACCESS disease sequences. TCRdb passed the public sequencing reads through fastp at Q25 and MiXCR, retaining productive beta sequences. Rows with a matching CDR3 protein are joined into one entry that keeps the most common DNA and genes. TCRdb assigned the V and J calls; the authors' analysis was not used. Here the sample has approximately 300,000 distinct CDR3 sequences; 65% to 90% occur a single time. Around 0.21% of the sample goes to the ten largest clones.

High-throughput TCR beta sequencing profiled peripheral blood CD8+ and CD4+ T cells from healthy donors, Susac syndrome patients and multiple sclerosis patients. The multiple sclerosis controls were treatment-naive patients who had stable or active relapsing-remitting disease and met the revised McDonald criteria. Bulk CD8+ and CD4+ T cells were purified by magnetic negative isolation, while CD8+ TEMRA cells were enriched using FACS. Blood was collected in EDTA tubes and processed within 24 hours, with PBMCs isolated through density gradient centrifugation. PBMCs intended for TCR sequencing were frozen in liquid nitrogen and were later thawed in a 37 degrees C water bath. Purity of sorted or isolated CD4+, CD8+ and CD8+ TEMRA cells was at least 90%. V and J are trimmed by 6 bases and 2 bases, and the gene matches miss 4 bases of the junction. The germline V gene supplies CDR1 SNHLY and CDR2 FYNNEI. The CDR3, cysteine through phenylalanine, is 16 amino acids long. Only the CDR3 region is kept as DNA, spanning 48 bases read in frame from base 1.

Of note for this clonotype: Its antigen has not been determined. Base-call qualities are not available, and no considerably larger clone is one nucleotide away.

Recombination connected TRBV2 to TRBJ2-1, with TRBD2 identical over 13 junction bases. The receptor was derived from a human donor with multiple sclerosis. Sequencing was done on a sample of CD8+ T cells from PBMCs. The DNA reads as follows: TGTGCCAGCAGGTGGGGGACTAGCGGGACCTACAATGAGCAGTTCTTC. The resulting protein is CASRWGTSGTYNEQFF.